The present T cell receptor beta chain was sequenced within a study of cytomegalovirus exposure and HLA in healthy donors. Study-wide findings and caveats: Later analysis demonstrated an association between a missense DCLRE1C variant and TCR beta V- and J-gene trimming. Cytomegalovirus status was reportedly diagnosed by the classifier with high specificity and sensitivity.

In regard to this clone: Its antigen is unidentified.

CDR3 length: 14 residues. From germline, CDR1 is SNHLY and CDR2 FYNNEI. The J segment lost 6 bases and the V segment lost 0 bases, leaving 3 bases of the junction unmatched. The PCR used 60 Vbeta and 13 Jbeta primers. TCRdb's copy holds only in-frame clones and misses some; the assay was immunoSEQ multiplex PCR. The sample yields a few hundred thousand clones, around nine tenths seen once. Unrecorded immune exposure was likely among donors, who were nominally healthy when sampled. The chain uses TRBV2 and TRBJ1-2; 8 nucleotides match TRBD1. Input material: PBMCs. This clonotype was sampled from a girl aged 2 to 9 in good health and CMV-seronegative. This CDR3 is CASSEAQGAHGYTF. For the CDR3, the DNA is TGTGCCAGCAGTGAAGCGCAGGGGGCCCATGGCTACACCTTC.